The sequence of this T cell receptor (beta chain) was determined in a study of T cells after yellow fever vaccination. This clonotype was seen many times. Its antigen is not identified. CDR3 length: 14 residues. Germline values: CDR1 ENHRY, CDR2 SYGVKD. Study outcomes and limitations: Weaker, the secondary response peaked sooner, at day 5 versus 15.

TCRdb itself ran the 5' RACE reads through MiXCR, one entry per CDR3 protein. Of about 210,000 distinct CDR3 sequences listed, about 3% are singletons. The genes are TRBV10-3 and TRBJ2-2; possibly TRBD1 for D (5 bases). The sample consisted of CD4+ T cells sorted from PBMCs, taken 10 days after the yellow fever booster vaccination. The TCR sequence derives from a man aged 18 to 29 who received the YFV17D yellow fever vaccine. CDR3 residues: CASIRQSNTGELFF. CDR3 coding DNA: TGTGCAAGTATACGACAGAGTAACACCGGGGAGCTGTTTTTT.